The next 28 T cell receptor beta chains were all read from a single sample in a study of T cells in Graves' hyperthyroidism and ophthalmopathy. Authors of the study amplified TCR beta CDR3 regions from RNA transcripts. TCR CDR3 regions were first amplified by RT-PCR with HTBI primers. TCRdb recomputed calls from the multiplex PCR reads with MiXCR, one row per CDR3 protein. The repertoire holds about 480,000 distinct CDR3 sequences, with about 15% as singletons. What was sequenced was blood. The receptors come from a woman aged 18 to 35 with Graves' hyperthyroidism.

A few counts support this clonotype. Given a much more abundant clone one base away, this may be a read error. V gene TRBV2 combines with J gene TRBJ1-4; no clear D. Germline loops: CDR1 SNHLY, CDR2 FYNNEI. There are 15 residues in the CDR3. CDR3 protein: CASSEEGGLNEELFF. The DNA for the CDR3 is TGTGCCAGCAGTGAGGAGGGTGGCCTTAATGAAGAACTGTTTTTT.

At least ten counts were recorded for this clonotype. CDR3 coding DNA: TGCGCCAGCCTACAGGGAGACTATGGCTACACCTTC. Protein sequence: CASLQGDYGYTF. This chain joins TRBV10-2 and TRBJ1-2; weak D call: TRBD1 (6 bases). Germline CDR1 reads WSHSY; CDR2 reads SAAADI. Trimming took 8 bases from V and 3 from J, leaving 10 bases between them. The CDR3 runs 12 residues.

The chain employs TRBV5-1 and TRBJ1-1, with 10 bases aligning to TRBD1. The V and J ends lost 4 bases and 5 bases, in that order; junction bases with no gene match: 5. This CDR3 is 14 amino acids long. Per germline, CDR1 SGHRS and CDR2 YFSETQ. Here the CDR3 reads CASSDRGLGTEAFF. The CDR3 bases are TGCGCCAGCAGCGACAGGGGGCTAGGAACTGAAGCTTTCTTT.

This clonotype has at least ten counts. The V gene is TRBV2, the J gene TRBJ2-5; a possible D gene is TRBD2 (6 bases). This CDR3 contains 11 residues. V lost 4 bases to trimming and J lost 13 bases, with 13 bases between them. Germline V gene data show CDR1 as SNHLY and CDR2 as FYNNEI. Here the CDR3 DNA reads TGTGCCAGCAGTGTAACGGGGACTTCGTACTTC. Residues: CASSVTGTSYF. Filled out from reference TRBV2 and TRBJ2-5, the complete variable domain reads EPEVTQTPSHQVTQMGQEVILRCVPISNHLYFYWYRQILGQKVEFLVSFYNNEISEKSEIFDDQFSVERPDGSNFTLKIRSTKLEDSAMYFCASSVTGTSYFGPGTRLLVL.

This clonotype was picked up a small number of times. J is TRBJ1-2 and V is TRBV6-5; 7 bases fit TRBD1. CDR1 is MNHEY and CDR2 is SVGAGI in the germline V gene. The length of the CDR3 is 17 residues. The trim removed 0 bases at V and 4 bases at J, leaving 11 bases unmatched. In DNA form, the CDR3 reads TGTGCCAGCAGTTACTCCCCAAACAGGGGAGGCGTCTATGGCTACACCTTC. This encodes CASSYSPNRGGVYGYTF.

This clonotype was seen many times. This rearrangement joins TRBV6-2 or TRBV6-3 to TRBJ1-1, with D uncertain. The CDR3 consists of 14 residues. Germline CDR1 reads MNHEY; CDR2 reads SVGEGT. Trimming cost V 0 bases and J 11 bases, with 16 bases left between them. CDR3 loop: CASSYSTGPTVAFF. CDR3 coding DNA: TGTGCCAGCAGTTACTCCACGGGCCCGACGGTGGCTTTCTTT.

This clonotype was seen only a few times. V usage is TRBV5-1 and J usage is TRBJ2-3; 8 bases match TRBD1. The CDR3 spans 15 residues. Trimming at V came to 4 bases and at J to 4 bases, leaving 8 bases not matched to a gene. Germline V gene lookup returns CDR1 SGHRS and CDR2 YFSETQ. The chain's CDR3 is CASSRTQGEADTQYF. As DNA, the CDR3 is TGCGCCAGCAGCCGCACACAGGGGGAGGCAGATACGCAGTATTTT.

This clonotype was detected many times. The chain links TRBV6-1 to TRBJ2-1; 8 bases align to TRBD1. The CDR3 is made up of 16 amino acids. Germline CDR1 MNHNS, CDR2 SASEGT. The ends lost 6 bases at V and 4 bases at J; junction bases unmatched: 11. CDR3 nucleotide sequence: TGTGCCAGCAGGAACCCAGGACAGGGACCTTACAATGAGCAGTTCTTC. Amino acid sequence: CASRNPGQGPYNEQFF.

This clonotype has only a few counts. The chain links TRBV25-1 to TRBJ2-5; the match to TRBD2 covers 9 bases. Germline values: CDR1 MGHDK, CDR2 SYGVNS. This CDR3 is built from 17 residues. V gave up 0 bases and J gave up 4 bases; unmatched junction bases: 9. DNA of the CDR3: TGTGCCAGCAGTGAATATCTCCGCGGGAGGGCCCGAGAGACCCAGTACTTC. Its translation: CASSEYLRGRARETQYF.

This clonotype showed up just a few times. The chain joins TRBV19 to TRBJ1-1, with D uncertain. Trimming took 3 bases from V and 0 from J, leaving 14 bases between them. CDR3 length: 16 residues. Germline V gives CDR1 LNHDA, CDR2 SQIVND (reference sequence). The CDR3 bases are TGTGCCAGTAGTATCGACCCGGGTCGAATGAACACTGAAGCTTTCTTT. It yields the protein CASSIDPGRMNTEAFF.

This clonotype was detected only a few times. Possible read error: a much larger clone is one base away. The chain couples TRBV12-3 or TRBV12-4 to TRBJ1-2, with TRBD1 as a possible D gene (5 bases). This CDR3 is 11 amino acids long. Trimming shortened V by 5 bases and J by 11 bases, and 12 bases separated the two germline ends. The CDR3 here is CASSLGTPYTF. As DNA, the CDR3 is TGTGCCAGCAGTCTCGGGACCCCTTACACCTTC.

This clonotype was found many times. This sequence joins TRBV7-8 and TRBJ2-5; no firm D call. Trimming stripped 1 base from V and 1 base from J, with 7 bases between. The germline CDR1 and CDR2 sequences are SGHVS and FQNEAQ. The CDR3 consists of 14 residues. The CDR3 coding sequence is TGTGCCAGCAGCTTAGAAGGGTCCCAAGAGACCCAGTACTTC. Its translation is CASSLEGSQETQYF.

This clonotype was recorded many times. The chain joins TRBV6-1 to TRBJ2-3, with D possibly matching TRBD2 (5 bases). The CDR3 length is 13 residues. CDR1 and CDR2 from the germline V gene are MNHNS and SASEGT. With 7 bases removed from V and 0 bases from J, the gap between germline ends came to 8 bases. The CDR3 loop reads CASKRTSTDTQYF. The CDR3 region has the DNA TGTGCCAGCAAGCGGACCAGCACAGATACGCAGTATTTT.

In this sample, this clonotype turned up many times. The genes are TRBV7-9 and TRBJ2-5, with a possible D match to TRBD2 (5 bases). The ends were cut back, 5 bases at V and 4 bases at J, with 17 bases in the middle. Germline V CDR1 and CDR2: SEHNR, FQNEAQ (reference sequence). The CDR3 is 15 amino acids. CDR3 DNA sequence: TGTGCCAGCAGCGAAAAGGACGTGGGAGTAGAGACCCAGTACTTC. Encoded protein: CASSEKDVGVETQYF.

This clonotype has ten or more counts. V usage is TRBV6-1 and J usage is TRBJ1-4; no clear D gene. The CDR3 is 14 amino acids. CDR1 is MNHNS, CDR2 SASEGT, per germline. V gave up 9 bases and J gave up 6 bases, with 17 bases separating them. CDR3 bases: TGTGCCAGTCGGGTCCGCTCGGGAGATGAAAAACTGTTTTTT. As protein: CASRVRSGDEKLFF.

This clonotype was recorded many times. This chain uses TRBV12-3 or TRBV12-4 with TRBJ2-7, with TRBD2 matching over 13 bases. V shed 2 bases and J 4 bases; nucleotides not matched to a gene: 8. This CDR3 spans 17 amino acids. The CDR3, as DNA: TGTGCCAGCAGTTTATGGACTAGCGGGGGAAAAACTTACGAGCAGTACTTC. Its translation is CASSLWTSGGKTYEQYF.

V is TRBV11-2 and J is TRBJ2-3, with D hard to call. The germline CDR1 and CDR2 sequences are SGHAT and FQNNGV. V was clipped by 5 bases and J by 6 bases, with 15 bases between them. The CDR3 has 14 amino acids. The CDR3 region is CASSQERSEDTQYF. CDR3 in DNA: TGTGCCAGCAGCCAAGAAAGGAGCGAGGATACGCAGTATTTT.

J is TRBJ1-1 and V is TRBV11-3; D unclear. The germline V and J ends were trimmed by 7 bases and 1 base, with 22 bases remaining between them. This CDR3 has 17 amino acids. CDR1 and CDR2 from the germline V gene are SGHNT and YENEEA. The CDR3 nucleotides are TGTGCCAGCACCCGAAATAGGGTGGCAGGCGGGAACACTGAAGCTTTCTTT. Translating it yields CASTRNRVAGGNTEAFF.

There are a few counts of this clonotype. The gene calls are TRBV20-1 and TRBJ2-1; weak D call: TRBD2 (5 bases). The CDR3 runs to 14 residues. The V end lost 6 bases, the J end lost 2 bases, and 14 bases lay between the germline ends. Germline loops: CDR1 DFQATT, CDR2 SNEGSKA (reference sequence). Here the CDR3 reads CSAEGGDPYNEQFF. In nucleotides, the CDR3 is TGCAGTGCCGAAGGAGGAGACCCCTACAATGAGCAGTTCTTC.

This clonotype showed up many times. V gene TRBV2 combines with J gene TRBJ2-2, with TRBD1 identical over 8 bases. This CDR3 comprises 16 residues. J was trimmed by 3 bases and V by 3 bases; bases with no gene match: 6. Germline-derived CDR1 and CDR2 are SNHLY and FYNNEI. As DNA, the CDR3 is TGTGCCAGCAGTGACGGACAGGGAGCGGACACCGGGGAGCTGTTTTTT. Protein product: CASSDGQGADTGELFF.

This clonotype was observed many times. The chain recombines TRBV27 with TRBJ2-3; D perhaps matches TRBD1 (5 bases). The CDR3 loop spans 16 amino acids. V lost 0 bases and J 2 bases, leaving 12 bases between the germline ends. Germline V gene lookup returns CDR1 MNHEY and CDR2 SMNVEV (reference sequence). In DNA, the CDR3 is TGTGCCAGCAGTTTATCTAGTCAAGGACACACAGATACGCAGTATTTT. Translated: CASSLSSQGHTDTQYF.

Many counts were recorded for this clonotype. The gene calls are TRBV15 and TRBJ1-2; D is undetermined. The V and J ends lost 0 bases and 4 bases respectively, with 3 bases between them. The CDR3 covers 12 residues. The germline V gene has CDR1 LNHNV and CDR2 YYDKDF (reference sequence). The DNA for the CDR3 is TGTGCCACCAGCAGAGAGGGCTATGGCTACACCTTC. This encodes CATSREGYGYTF.

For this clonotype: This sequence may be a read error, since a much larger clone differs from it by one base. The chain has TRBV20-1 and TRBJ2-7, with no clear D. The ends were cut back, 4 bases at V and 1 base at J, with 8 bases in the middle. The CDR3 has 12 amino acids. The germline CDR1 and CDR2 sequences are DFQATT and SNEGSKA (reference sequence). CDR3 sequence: CSAKQSSYEQYV. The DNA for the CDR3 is TGCAGTGCTAAACAGTCGTCCTACGAGCAGTACGTC.

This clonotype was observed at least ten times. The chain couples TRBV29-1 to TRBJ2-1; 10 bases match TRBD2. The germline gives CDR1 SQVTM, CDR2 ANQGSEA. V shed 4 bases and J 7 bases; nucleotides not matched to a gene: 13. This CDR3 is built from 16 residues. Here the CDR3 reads CSVVVLAGVAGNEQFF. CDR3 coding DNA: TGCAGCGTTGTGGTTCTAGCGGGAGTGGCGGGGAATGAGCAGTTCTTC.

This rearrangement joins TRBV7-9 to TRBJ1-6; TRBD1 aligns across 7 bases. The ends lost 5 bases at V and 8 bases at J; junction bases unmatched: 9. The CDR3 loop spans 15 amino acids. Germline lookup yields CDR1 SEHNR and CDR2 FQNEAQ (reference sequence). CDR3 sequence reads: CASSLGQVFYSPLHF. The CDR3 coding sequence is TGTGCCAGCAGCCTCGGACAGGTTTTCTATTCACCCCTCCACTTT.

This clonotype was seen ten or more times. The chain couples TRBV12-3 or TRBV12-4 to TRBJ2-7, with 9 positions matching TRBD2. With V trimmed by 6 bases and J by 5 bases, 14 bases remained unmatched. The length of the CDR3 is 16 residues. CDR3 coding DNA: TGTGCCAGCAGCCTCCATTACGCGGGAGGGCCGGACGAGCAGTACGTC. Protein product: CASSLHYAGGPDEQYV.

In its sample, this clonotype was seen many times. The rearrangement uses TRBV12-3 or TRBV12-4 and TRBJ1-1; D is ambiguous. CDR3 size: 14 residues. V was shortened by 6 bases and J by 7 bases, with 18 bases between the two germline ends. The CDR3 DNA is TGTGCCAGCAGCCCGACGTGGGAACGAATTGAAGCTTTCTTT. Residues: CASSPTWERIEAFF.

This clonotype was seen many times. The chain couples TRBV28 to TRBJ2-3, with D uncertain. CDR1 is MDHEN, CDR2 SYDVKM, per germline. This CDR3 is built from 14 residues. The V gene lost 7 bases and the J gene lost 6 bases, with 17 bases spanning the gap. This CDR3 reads CASNLNSLSDTQYF. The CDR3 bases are TGTGCCAGCAACCTTAACAGCTTAAGTGATACGCAGTATTTT.